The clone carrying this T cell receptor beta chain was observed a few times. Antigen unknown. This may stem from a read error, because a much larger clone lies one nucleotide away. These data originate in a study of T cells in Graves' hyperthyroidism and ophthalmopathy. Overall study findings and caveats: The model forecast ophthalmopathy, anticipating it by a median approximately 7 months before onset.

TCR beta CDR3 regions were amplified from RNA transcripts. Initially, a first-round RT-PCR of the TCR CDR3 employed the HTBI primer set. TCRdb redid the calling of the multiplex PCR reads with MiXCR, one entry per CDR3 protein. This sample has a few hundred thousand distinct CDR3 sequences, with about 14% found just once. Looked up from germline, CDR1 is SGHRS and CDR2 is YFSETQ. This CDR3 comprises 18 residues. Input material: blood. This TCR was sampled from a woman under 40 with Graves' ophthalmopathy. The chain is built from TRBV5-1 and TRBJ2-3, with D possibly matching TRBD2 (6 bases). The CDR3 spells CASSSPPRGSRFTDAQYF. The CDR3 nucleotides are TGCGCCAGCAGCTCCCCCCCACGGGGGTCCAGGTTTACAGATGCGCAGTATTTT.